At least ten counts were recorded for the clone carrying this T cell receptor beta chain. What it binds is unknown. The iRepertoire nested amplicon-rescue multiplex PCR amplified TCR alpha and beta CDR3s from RNA. One-step reverse transcription and amplification started from approximately 100-400 ng of tissue mRNA or PBMC total RNA. TCRdb re-derived calls from the multiplex PCR reads in MiXCR, one entry per CDR3 protein. Here the sample spans approximately 120,000 distinct CDR3 sequences, less than 30% being singletons. This record comes from a study of glioma-infiltrating T cells. Whole-study findings and limits: Only very few CDR3 sequences appeared in both tissue and blood. Above-expected tissue-blood divergence occurred in all gliomas, most in low-grade ones.

The sample taken for sequencing was glioma tissue, nonneoplastic brain tissue, or PBMCs (not recorded which). The sequence was obtained from a human donor with low-grade glioma or glioblastoma, undergoing nonglioma brain surgery, or in good health (not recorded which).

The CDR3 sequence: CASKAGNVYNEQFF. The DNA for the CDR3 is TGTGCCAGCAAAGCGGGTAACGTTTACAATGAGCAGTTCTTC. V is TRBV27 and J is TRBJ2-1; D may be TRBD2 (6 bases). The CDR3 covers 14 residues. Germline V gene lookup returns CDR1 MNHEY and CDR2 SMNVEV (reference sequence). V lost 7 bases to trimming and J lost 4 bases, with 14 bases between them.